This TCR beta chain came from a study of shared clonotypes between healthy human individuals (TCRdb year 2020). About the study as a whole: The cohort comprised two women and a few men aged 18 to 49 years. Leukapheresis yielded between about 0.85 and 9 billion PBMCs per donor. Different laboratories and diverse techniques were used to prepare libraries and sequence TCR repertoires, to increase sequencing depth and limit assay-specific biases. Blood TCR repertoires of five healthy adults were deeply sequenced to estimate repertoire size and the extent of clonotype sharing between individuals. For each donor, CD4 naive and CD4 memory were each run on three plates, CD8 naive on two plates, and CD8 memory on one plate.

TCR CDR3 regions were amplified from genomic DNA by multiplex PCR using the deep immunoSEQ assay. For each cell subset, the extracted genomic DNA was distributed evenly across all wells of several immunoSEQ 96-well plates, and each plate served as one replicate. For sorted subsets, 150 to 250 ng genomic DNA, equal to tens of thousands of T cell genomes, was loaded into each replicate PCR. Purified libraries were measured with a Qubit 3.0 fluorometer, size-checked on a Bioanalyzer 2100, and measured again with the KAPA Library Quantification kit. Every immunoSEQ 96-well plate was sequenced on a dedicated single-read 150-cycle Illumina NextSeq 550 flow cell. The paper's data handling went like this. Because the immunoSEQ output held only junctional sequences and lacked quality scores, the filtering could not match the filtering applied to full-length reads. To assign V/J genes and CDR3, sequences were annotated using PyIR, a Python wrapper for IgBLAST v1.9, with IMGT germline references. Reads were removed for weak V/J assignments (E-value above 1e-6), missing CDR3, stop codons, out-of-frame junctions, or ambiguous translated residues. V3J clonotypes were defined by identical inferred V gene, J gene, and CDR3 amino acid sequence. The percentage overlap between two repertoires was calculated by dividing the number of shared unique clonotypes by the size of the smaller repertoire. Three approaches were used to assess repertoire richness: RTK rarefaction, the Chao1 estimator, and Recon v2.1 estimates of unobserved clonotypes. For all TCRbeta clonotypes obtained by the gDNA method from a few donors, generation probabilities were computed with OLGA. Imported from immuneACCESS, the table was reduced by TCRdb to in-frame sequences with V and J called. These copies leave out some clones; in studies compared against another copy, an unresolved V gene accounts for under half, and the cause of the remainder is not known. V and J calls and clone size are as listed in that table; D and trimming were resolved from the DNA. The sample records 1.5 million to 2.5 million clones, 85% to 95% of which are singletons. The ten largest clones capture under 1.5% of the sample.

Worth noting for this clone: What this receptor recognizes is not known. Base qualities are not provided; no much larger clone lies one nucleotide away.

CD8 naive samples were CD45RO-negative cells positively selected for CCR7, giving a CD45RA+CCR7+ population that excluded TemRA cells. The donors were healthy, HIV-negative adults who had no recently reported acute infections or vaccinations. Every donor was a Caucasian adult residing in Nashville, Tennessee, USA. Blood was collected by leukapheresis, and PBMCs were isolated by Ficoll-Histopaque density gradient centrifugation and then cryopreserved in liquid nitrogen vapor phase. Analytical flow cytometry was used to check the purity and quantity of every magnetically sorted T cell population. Genomic DNA was isolated from every sorted fraction and measured by UV absorbance on a Nanodrop 2000c. Study-level results and caveats: Sampling was limited to blood, and TCR repertoires in tissue likely differ from TCR repertoires in blood. Rarefaction of sorted-subset datasets indicated incomplete sequencing despite the large sequencing depth. Clonotypes shared by all four sorted-subset donors showed higher generation probabilities than non-shared clonotypes. Pairwise subsampling led to the expectation that sequencing depth would affect the degree of clonotype sharing among donors. Because the study included only a small number of donors, the genetic and exposure-history diversity represented was limited. Estimated clonotype richness was generally larger for naive than for memory subsets. Sharing across a few donors was observed for about 5% of naive CD4, less than 4% of naive CD8, around 2.5% of memory CD4, and around 0.4% of memory CD8 clonotypes.

The CDR3 spans 14 residues, from the cysteine through the phenylalanine. Only the CDR3 DNA is retained, 42 bases long and in frame from the first base. CDR1 and CDR2 are read off the germline V gene as MNHEY and SVGAGI. V is pruned by 4 bases and J by 4 bases, leaving 4 bases of the junction without a gene match. Recombination connected TRBV6-5 to TRBJ2-7; a stretch of 10 junction bases matches TRBD1. The receptor comes from a man aged 18 to 35 in good health. The specimen sequenced was naive CD8+ T cells sorted from blood. The label giving this sample's cell subset or site can be read as: CD45RA+CCR7+. DNA sequence: TGTGCCAGCAGTTTCCCGGGACAGGGGTACGAGCAGTACTTC. It translates as CASSFPGQGYEQYF.